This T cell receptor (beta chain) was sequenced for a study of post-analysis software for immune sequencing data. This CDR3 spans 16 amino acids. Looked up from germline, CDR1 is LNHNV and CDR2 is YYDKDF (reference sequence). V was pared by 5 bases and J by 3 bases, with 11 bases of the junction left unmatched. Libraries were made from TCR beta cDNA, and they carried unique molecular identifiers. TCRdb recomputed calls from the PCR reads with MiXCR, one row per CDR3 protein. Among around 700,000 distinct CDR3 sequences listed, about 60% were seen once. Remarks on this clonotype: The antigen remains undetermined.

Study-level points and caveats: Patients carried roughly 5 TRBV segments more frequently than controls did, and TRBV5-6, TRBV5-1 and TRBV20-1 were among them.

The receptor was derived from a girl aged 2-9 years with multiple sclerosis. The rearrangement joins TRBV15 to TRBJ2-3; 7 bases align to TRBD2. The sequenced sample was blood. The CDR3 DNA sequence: TGTGCCACCAGCCGCTCGGGGAGCGGGAAGACAGATACGCAGTATTTT. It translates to CATSRSGSGKTDTQYF.